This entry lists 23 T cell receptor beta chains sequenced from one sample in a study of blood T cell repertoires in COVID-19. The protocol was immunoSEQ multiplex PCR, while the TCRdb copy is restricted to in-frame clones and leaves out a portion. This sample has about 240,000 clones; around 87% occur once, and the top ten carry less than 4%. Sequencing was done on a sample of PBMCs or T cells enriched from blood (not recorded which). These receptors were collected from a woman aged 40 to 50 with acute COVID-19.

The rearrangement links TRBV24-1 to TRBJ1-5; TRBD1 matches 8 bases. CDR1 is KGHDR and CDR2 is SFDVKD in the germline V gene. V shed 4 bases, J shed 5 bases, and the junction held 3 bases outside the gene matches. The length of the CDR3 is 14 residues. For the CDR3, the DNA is TGTGCCACCAGTGACTCGGGACAGGATCAGCCCCAGCATTTT. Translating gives CATSDSGQDQPQHF.

The DNA for the CDR3 is TGTGCCACCAGCAGAGTTAGTCAAACGCCCCAGTACTTC. Its translation: CATSRVSQTPQYF. The genes are TRBV15 and TRBJ2-5; D gene uncertain. This CDR3 region has 13 residues. V was pared by 1 base and J by 9 bases, with 12 bases between. From germline, CDR1 is LNHNV and CDR2 YYDKDF (reference sequence).

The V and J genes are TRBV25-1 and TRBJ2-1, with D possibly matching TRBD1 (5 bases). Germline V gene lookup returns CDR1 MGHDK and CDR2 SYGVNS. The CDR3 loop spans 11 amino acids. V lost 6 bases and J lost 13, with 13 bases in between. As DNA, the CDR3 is TGTGCCAGCAGATGGGGCGTTGCACAGTTCTTC. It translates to CASRWGVAQFF.

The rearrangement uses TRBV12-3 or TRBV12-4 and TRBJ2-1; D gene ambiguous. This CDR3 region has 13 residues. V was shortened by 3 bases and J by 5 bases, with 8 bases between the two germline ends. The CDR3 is CASSFDKHNEQFF. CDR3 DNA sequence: TGTGCCAGCAGTTTTGACAAGCACAATGAGCAGTTCTTC.

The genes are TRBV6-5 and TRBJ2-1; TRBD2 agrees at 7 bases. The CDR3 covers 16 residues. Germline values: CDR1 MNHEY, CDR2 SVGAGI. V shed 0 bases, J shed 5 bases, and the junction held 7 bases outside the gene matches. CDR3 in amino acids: CASSYSGERDNNEQFF. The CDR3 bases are TGTGCCAGCAGTTACTCGGGGGAGCGGGATAACAATGAGCAGTTCTTC.

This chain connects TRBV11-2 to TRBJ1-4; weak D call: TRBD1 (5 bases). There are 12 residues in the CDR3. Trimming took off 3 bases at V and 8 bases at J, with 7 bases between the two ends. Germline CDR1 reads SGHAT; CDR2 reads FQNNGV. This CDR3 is CASSLGGEKLFF. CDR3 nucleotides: TGTGCCAGCAGCTTGGGGGGGGAAAAACTGTTTTTT.

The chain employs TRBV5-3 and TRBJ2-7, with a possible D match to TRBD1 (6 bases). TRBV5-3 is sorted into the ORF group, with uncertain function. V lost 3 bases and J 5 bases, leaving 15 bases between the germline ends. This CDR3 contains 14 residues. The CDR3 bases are TGTGCCAGAAGCTCCTGGACAGTCGTGGACGAGCAGTACTTC. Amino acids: CARSSWTVVDEQYF.

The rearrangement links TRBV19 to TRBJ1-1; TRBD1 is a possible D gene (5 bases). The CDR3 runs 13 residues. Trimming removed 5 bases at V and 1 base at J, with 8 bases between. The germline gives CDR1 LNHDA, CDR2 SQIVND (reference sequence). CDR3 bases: TGTGCCAGTAGTCGGGGGACGAACACTGAAGCTTTCTTT. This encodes CASSRGTNTEAFF.

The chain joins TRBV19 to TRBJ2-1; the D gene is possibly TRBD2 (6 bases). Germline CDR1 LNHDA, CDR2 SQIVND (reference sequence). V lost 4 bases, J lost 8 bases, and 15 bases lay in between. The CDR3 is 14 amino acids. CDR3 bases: TGTGCCAGTAGTAGCCTAGCGCCCTGGGATGAGCAGTTCTTC. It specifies CASSSLAPWDEQFF.

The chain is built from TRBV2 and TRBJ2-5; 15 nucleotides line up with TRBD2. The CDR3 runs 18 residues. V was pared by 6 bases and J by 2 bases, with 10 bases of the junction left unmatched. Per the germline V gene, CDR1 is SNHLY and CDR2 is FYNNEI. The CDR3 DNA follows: TGTGCCAGCAGCAGGGGACTAGCGGGAGGTGGGGAGCAAGAGACCCAGTACTTC. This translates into CASSRGLAGGGEQETQYF. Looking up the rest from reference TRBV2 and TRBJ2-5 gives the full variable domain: EPEVTQTPSHQVTQMGQEVILRCVPISNHLYFYWYRQILGQKVEFLVSFYNNEISEKSEIFDDQFSVERPDGSNFTLKIRSTKLEDSAMYFCASSRGLAGGGEQETQYFGPGTRLLVL.

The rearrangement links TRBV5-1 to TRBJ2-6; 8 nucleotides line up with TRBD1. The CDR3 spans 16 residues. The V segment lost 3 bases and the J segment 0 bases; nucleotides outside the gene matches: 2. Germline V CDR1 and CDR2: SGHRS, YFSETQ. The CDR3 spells CASSWTGNSGANVLTF. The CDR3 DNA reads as TGCGCCAGCAGCTGGACAGGGAACTCTGGGGCCAACGTCCTGACTTTC.

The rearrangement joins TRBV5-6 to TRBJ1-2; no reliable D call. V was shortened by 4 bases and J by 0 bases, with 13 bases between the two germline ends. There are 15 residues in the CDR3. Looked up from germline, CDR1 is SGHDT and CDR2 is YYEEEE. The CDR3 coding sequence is TGTGCCAGCAGCCCTGGAGGGATTACTAACTATGGCTACACCTTC. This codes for CASSPGGITNYGYTF.

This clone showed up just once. Here the CDR3 DNA reads TGTGCCAGCTCACCCCTGGGACAGGGGAATTCACCCCTCCACTTT. Its protein is CASSPLGQGNSPLHF. The chain recombines TRBV18 with TRBJ1-6; 10 positions match TRBD1. Unmatched junction bases numbered 3, after V lost 3 bases and J lost 7 bases. Per the germline V gene, CDR1 is KGHSH and CDR2 is LQKENI. This CDR3 has 15 residues.

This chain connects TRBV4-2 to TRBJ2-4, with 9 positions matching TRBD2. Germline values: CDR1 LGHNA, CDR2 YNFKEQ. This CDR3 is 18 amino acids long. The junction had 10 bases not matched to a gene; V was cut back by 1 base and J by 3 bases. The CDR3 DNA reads TGTGCCAGCAGCCAAGGGATGGCGGGAGGGTTTTTCAAAAACATTCAGTACTTC. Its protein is CASSQGMAGGFFKNIQYF.

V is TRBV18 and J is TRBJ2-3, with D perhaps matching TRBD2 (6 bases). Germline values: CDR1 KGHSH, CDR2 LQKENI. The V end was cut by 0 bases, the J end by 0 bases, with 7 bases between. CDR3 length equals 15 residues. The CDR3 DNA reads TGTGCCAGCTCACCACCAGGGACTAGCACAGATACGCAGTATTTT. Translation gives CASSPPGTSTDTQYF.

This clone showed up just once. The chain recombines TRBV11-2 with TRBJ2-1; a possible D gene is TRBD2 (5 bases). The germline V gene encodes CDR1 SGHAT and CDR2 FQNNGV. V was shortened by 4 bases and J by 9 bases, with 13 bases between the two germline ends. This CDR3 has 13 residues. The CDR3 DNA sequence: TGTGCCAGCAGCTCTGGTCGCGGGTTTGAGCAGTTCTTC. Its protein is CASSSGRGFEQFF.

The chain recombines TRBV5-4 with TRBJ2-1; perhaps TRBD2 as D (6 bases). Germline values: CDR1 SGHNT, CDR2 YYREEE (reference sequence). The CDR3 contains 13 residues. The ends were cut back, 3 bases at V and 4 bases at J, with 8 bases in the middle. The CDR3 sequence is CASSSRDYNEQFF. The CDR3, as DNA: TGTGCCAGCAGCTCGCGGGATTACAATGAGCAGTTCTTC.

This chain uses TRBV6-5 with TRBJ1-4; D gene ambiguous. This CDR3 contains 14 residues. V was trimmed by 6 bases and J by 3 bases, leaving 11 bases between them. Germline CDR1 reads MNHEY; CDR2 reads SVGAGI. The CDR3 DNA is TGTGCCAGCAGGAGCGGACCGTCTAATGAAAAACTGTTTTTT. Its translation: CASRSGPSNEKLFF.

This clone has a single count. CDR3 loop: CASRGDSSNQPQHF. DNA of the CDR3: TGTGCCAGCAGGGGGGACAGTAGCAATCAGCCCCAGCATTTT. This chain joins TRBV25-1 and TRBJ1-5; 7 bases match TRBD1. This CDR3 has 14 amino acids. V gave up 6 bases and J gave up 0 bases; unmatched junction bases: 2. Germline values: CDR1 MGHDK, CDR2 SYGVNS.

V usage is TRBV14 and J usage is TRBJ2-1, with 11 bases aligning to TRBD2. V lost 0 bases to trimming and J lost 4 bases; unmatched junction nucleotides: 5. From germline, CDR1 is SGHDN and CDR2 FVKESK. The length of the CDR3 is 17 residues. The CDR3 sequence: CASSQEGTSGGYNEQFF. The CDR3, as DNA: TGTGCCAGCAGCCAAGAGGGGACTAGCGGAGGATACAATGAGCAGTTCTTC.

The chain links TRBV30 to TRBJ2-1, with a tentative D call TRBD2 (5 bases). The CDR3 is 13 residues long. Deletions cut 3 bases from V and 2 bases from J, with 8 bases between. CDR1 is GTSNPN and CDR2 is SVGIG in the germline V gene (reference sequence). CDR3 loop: CAWSRETYNEQFF. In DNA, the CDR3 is TGTGCCTGGAGCCGGGAAACCTACAATGAGCAGTTCTTC.

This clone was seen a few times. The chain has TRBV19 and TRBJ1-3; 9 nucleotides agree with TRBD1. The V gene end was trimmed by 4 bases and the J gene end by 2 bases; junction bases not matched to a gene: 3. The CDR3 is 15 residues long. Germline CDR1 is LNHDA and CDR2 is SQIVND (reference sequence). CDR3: CASSRTGETGNTIYF. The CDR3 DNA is TGTGCCAGTAGTAGGACAGGGGAGACTGGAAACACCATATATTTT.

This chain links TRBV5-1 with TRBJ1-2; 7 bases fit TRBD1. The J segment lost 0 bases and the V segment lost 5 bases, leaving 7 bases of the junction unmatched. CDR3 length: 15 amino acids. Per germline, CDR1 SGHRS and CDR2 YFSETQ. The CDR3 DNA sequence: TGCGCCAGCAGACCCGGGACAGCAGCTAACTATGGCTACACCTTC. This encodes CASRPGTAANYGYTF.